Presented here are 8 T cell receptor beta chains from one specimen sequenced in a study of blood T cells in healthy people across ages. Combining a sample-barcoded 5' primer with a J-beta primer mix, a second PCR ran for roughly 7 to 12 cycles. TCRdb analysed the 5' RACE reads with MiXCR anew, one entry per CDR3 protein. The sample includes some 1.6 million distinct CDR3 sequences, 30% to 35% of them seen just once. The sequenced sample was blood. Receptors were obtained from a woman aged 25-40 years in good health.

The genes are TRBV12-3 or TRBV12-4 and TRBJ2-7; 7 nucleotides line up with TRBD1. Unmatched junction bases numbered 5, after V lost 6 bases and J lost 3 bases. The CDR3 has 13 amino acids. The CDR3 spells CASSPQGIYEQYF. CDR3 bases: TGTGCCAGCAGCCCACAGGGGATCTACGAGCAGTACTTC.

In DNA form, the CDR3 reads TGCAGTGCTAGAGGTCCCGCAAACGAGCAGTTCTTC. Translating gives CSARGPANEQFF. The chain recombines TRBV20-1 with TRBJ2-1; D ambiguous. CDR1 and CDR2 from the germline V gene are DFQATT and SNEGSKA (reference sequence). V lost 1 base and J 10 bases, leaving 11 bases between the germline ends. CDR3 length equals 12 residues.

The rearrangement uses TRBV7-9 and TRBJ2-3; a possible D gene is TRBD1 (6 bases). The germline V and J ends were trimmed by 5 bases and 0 bases, with 18 bases remaining between them. The CDR3 is 17 amino acids. Germline V gene data show CDR1 as SEHNR and CDR2 as FQNEAQ (reference sequence). The DNA of the CDR3 is TGTGCCAGCAGCCCCCAGGGGAGAGGAACTAGCACAGATACGCAGTATTTT. This sequence encodes CASSPQGRGTSTDTQYF.

The CDR3 bases are TGTGCCAGCAGTTCTTACAGGGTTAGGAACTATGGCTACACCTTC. Translation: CASSSYRVRNYGYTF. V is TRBV5-6 and J is TRBJ1-2; D is possibly TRBD1 (6 bases). The CDR3 spans 15 residues. Trimming removed 5 bases from V and 2 bases from J, with 16 bases in between. Germline values: CDR1 SGHDT, CDR2 YYEEEE.

This chain uses TRBV28 with TRBJ2-3; 8 bases fit TRBD1. This CDR3 has 15 amino acids. CDR1 and CDR2 (germline): MDHEN, SYDVKM. The V segment lost 6 bases and the J segment 6 bases; nucleotides outside the gene matches: 11. The CDR3 DNA is TGTGCCAGCAGAGCGACAGGGGCAATCCCTGATACGCAGTATTTT. Residues: CASRATGAIPDTQYF.

This chain joins TRBV14 and TRBJ1-2; D gene uncertain. This CDR3 is built from 15 residues. V lost 0 bases to trimming and J lost 0 bases, with 8 bases between them. CDR1 SGHDN and CDR2 FVKESK come from the germline V gene. The CDR3 DNA reads TGTGCCAGCAGCCAAGATGTGACACCTAACTATGGCTACACCTTC. Translating it yields CASSQDVTPNYGYTF.

This clonotype occurred a few times. This chain links TRBV20-1 with TRBJ1-2, with D perhaps TRBD1 (5 bases). The CDR3 covers 15 residues. The germline V and J ends were trimmed by 0 bases and 0 bases, with 11 bases remaining between them. The germline V gene encodes CDR1 DFQATT and CDR2 SNEGSKA (reference sequence). CDR3 bases: TGCAGTGCTAGAGATGGGACGCAGGCTAACTATGGCTACACCTTC. This encodes CSARDGTQANYGYTF.

The genes are TRBV9 and TRBJ2-4, with D perhaps TRBD1 (5 bases). Deletions cut 4 bases from V and 0 bases from J, with 14 bases between. Germline CDR1 reads SGDLS; CDR2 reads YYNGEE. The CDR3 extends over 16 amino acids. The CDR3 here is CASSSPQGRAKNIQYF. The CDR3, as DNA: TGTGCCAGCAGCTCCCCGCAGGGAAGAGCCAAAAACATTCAGTACTTC.